The sequence of this TCR beta chain was determined in a study of blood T cell repertoires in COVID-19 (TCRdb year 2020). Notes on the research overall: Samples covering the acute and convalescent phases of COVID-19 were provided by collaborators in the United States, Italy and Spain. The prospective study material was composed of cDNA or gDNA derived from T cells, B-cell-depleted T cells, or PBMCs. Subjects who had been exposed to COVID-19, were actively infected with it, or had recovered from it provided the deeply sampled blood TCRbeta repertoires that made up the dataset. The repertoires were released in a freely available public database intended as a resource for research on the immune response to SARS-CoV-2. The samples were drawn from the first 160 participants of the ongoing ImmuneRACE study and from over a thousand subjects provided by 6 global collaborators. Sample metadata almost always included a de-identified subject ID, COVID-19 status, age in years and sex. Where available, HLA class I and class II types were taken from metadata supplied by the sample provider and were not determined by assay-based typing. What the research found in general, with its limitations: The amount of clinical and demographic metadata varied by source and participant and was provided uncurated.

The CDR3 runs 13 amino acids, cysteine and phenylalanine included. The DNA shown is the 39-base CDR3, in frame from base 1. V and J are truncated by 6 bases and 6 bases respectively, leaving an intervening sequence of 14 bases. Based on the germline V gene, the CDR1 and CDR2 sequences are SGHTA and FQGTGA. TCRbeta CDR3 regions were amplified from genomic DNA using the immunoSEQ Assay, a bias-controlled multiplex PCR. From the authors' description of their analysis: The number of nucleated cells in each sample was estimated by amplification of reference gene primers within the assay. To quantify the absolute abundance of each unique TCRbeta CDR3 rearrangement, sequence reads were collapsed and filtered. For each sample, productive Simpson clonality was calculated as the square root of Simpson's diversity index over productive rearrangements. The clones in this table, taken by TCRdb from immuneACCESS, are in-frame only. Not every clone is retained; where verified, under half of the shortfall comes from an unresolved V gene, and the cause of the rest is unknown. The DNA gave D and trimming, while V, J and clone size come from that table. The sample table lists 250,000 to 300,000 clones, about four fifths of them with a count of one. Together, the top ten hold around 5% of the sample.

Participants in the prospective study were aged roughly 18 to 100 years, lived in 20 to 25 United States geographic areas, and enrolled through a virtual design. In the prospective study, cohorts were assigned on the basis of participant-reported clinical history obtained from a screening survey and a study questionnaire. Exposed participants had been in contact with someone with a PCR-confirmed or clinician-diagnosed COVID-19 case within 2 weeks of study entry. Each participant in the prospective study had whole blood, serum and a nasopharyngeal or oropharyngeal swab collected by mobile phlebotomists. Over a roughly two-month period, participants in the prospective study had the option of providing additional blood draws and questionnaires. Before DNA extraction, prospective study blood samples were shipped either frozen or at room temperature. With regard to this clone: Its antigen target is currently unknown. No clone much larger than this one lies a single base away; base qualities are absent.

The specimen was PBMCs or T cells enriched from blood (not recorded which). The sequence links TRBV7-3 to TRBJ1-2, and TRBD1 may be the D gene, going by 6 matching bases. The receptor was isolated from a man in his forties or fifties who had been exposed to COVID-19. The bases are TGTGCCAGCAGTACACCAACAGGGAATGGCTACACCTTC. This sequence encodes CASSTPTGNGYTF.